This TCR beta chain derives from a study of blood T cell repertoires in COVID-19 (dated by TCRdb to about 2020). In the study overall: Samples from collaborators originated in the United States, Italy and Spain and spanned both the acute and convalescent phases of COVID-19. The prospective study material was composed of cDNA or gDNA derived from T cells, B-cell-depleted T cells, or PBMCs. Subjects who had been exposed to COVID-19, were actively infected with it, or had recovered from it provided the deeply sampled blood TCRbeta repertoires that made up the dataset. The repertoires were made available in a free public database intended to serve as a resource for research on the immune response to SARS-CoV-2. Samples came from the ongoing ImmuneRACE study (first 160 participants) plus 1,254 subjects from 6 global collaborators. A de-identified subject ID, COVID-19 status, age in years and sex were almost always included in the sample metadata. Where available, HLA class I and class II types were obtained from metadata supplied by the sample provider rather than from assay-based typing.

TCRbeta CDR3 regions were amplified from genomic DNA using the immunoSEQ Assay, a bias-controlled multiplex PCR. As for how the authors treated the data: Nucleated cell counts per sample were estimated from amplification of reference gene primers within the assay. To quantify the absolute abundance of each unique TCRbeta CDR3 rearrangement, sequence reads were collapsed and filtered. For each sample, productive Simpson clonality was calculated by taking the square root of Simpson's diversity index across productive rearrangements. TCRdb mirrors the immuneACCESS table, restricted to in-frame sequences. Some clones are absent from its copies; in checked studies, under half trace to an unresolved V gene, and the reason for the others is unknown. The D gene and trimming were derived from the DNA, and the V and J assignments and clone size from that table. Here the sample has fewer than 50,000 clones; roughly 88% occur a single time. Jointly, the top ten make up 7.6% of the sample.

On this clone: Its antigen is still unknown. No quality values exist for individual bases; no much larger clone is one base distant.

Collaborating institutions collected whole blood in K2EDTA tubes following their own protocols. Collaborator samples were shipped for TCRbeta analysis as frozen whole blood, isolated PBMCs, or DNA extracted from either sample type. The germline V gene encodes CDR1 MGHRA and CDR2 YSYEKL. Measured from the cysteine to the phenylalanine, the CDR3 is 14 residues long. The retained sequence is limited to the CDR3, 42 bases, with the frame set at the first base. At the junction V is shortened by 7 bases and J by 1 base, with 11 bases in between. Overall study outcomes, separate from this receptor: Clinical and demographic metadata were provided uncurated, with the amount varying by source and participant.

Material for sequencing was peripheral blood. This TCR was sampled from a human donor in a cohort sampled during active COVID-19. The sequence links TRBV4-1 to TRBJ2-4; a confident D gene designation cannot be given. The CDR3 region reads CASTTVGAKNIQYF. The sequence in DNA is TGCGCCAGCACTACAGTGGGCGCCAAAAACATTCAGTACTTC.